One sample yielded the 28 T cell receptor beta chains listed below, sequenced in a study of control samples from healthy donors and cancer patients. This table comes from immunoSEQ multiplex PCR, and its TCRdb copy is limited to in-frame clones, with some not included. The profile covers approximately 120,000 clones, with about 90% appearing a single time and around 2% taken by the ten largest. The sequenced sample consisted of blood. The receptors stem from a man between 18 and 35 years old in good health.

The chain uses TRBV5-6 and TRBJ1-1; tentatively, D is TRBD1 (6 bases). Germline V gives CDR1 SGHDT, CDR2 YYEEEE. V gave up 6 bases and J gave up 0 bases, with 15 bases separating them. The CDR3 length is 15 residues. The CDR3 region has the DNA TGTGCCAGCACCCGGACAGTCGGTCTGAACACTGAAGCTTTCTTT. Translated: CASTRTVGLNTEAFF.

In DNA form, the CDR3 reads TGTGCCAGCAGCCAAGAACATAACTATGGCTACACCTTC. Translation gives CASSQEHNYGYTF. This chain uses TRBV9 with TRBJ1-2; D remains unclear. Germline values: CDR1 SGDLS, CDR2 YYNGEE. This CDR3 is built from 13 residues. Trimming stripped 4 bases from V and 1 base from J, with 8 bases between.

V is TRBV9 and J is TRBJ2-1, with 12 bases matching TRBD2. The J segment lost 8 bases and the V segment lost 0 bases, leaving 9 bases of the junction unmatched. The CDR3 spans 17 residues. Germline lookup yields CDR1 SGDLS and CDR2 YYNGEE. CDR3 sequence (DNA): TGTGCCAGCAGCGTAGGGGCTAGCGGGAGGGCCACCGATGAGCAGTTCTTC. This gives the protein CASSVGASGRATDEQFF.

The chain links TRBV19 to TRBJ1-1; weak D call: TRBD1 (5 bases). V was shortened by 2 bases and J by 0 bases, with 10 bases between the two germline ends. This CDR3 spans 15 amino acids. Germline lookup yields CDR1 LNHDA and CDR2 SQIVND (reference sequence). In DNA form, the CDR3 reads TGTGCCAGTAGTATATCCGGGACCCTGAACACTGAAGCTTTCTTT. This codes for CASSISGTLNTEAFF.

The chain has TRBV9 and TRBJ2-7; possible D gene TRBD1, 5 bases. V was pared by 3 bases and J by 7 bases, with 11 bases between. Germline V gives CDR1 SGDLS, CDR2 YYNGEE. The CDR3 spans 12 residues. The CDR3 loop is CASSGLSGEQYF. The CDR3 nucleotides read TGTGCCAGCAGCGGACTTTCAGGGGAGCAGTACTTC.

This clone was seen once. The V call is TRBV7-9, the J call TRBJ2-3; the D gene is possibly TRBD2 (5 bases). V was clipped by 1 base and J by 1 base, with 12 bases between them. The CDR3 has 16 amino acids. Germline V lookup: CDR1 SEHNR, CDR2 FQNEAQ (reference sequence). This CDR3 is CASSLGAGQGTDTQYF. CDR3 in DNA: TGTGCCAGCAGCTTAGGTGCGGGTCAGGGCACAGATACGCAGTATTTT.

V gene TRBV27 combines with J gene TRBJ2-1; D may be TRBD2 (5 bases). V dropped 6 bases and J dropped 7 bases, with 10 bases sitting between them. Germline V lookup: CDR1 MNHEY, CDR2 SMNVEV (reference sequence). This CDR3 comprises 12 residues. The CDR3 loop is CASSRRSNEQFF. DNA of the CDR3: TGTGCCAGCAGCAGGAGGTCAAATGAGCAGTTCTTC.

This clone is categorized as medium-sized. The gene calls are TRBV19 and TRBJ1-4, with TRBD1 identical over 10 bases. Germline values: CDR1 LNHDA, CDR2 SQIVND (reference sequence). This CDR3 comprises 13 residues. V was clipped by 10 bases and J by 8 bases; unmatched bases: 7. Here the CDR3 DNA reads TGTGCCACCGAGACAGGGGGCCAGGAAAAACTGTTTTTT. Translated, it gives CATETGGQEKLFF.

The J gene is TRBJ2-1, the V gene TRBV19, with TRBD2 identical over 8 bases. This CDR3 comprises 15 residues. Germline CDR1 reads LNHDA; CDR2 reads SQIVND (reference sequence). V shed 6 bases, J shed 6 bases, and the junction held 10 bases outside the gene matches. The CDR3: CASRETSAKFNEQFF. Written as DNA, the CDR3 is TGTGCCAGTAGGGAGACTAGCGCAAAATTCAATGAGCAGTTCTTC. The full variable domain, in which reference TRBV19 and TRBJ2-1 provide the parts outside the CDR3, is DGGITQSPKYLFRKEGQNVTLSCEQNLNHDAMYWYRQDPGQGLRLIYYSQIVNDFQKGDIAEGYSVSREKKESFPLTVTSAQKNPTAFYLCASRETSAKFNEQFFGPGTRLTVL.

The chain employs TRBV28 and TRBJ2-3; a weak D match, TRBD2 (6 bases). Trimming pared 6 bases from V and 6 bases from J, leaving 28 bases between. The length of the CDR3 is 18 residues. CDR1 and CDR2 from the germline V gene are MDHEN and SYDVKM. This chain's CDR3 is CASSPIPGLRKESDTQYF. The CDR3 region has the DNA TGTGCCAGCAGCCCCATCCCGGGACTTAGGAAAGAATCCGATACGCAGTATTTT.

The V and J genes are TRBV24-1 and TRBJ2-3, with D unresolved. The CDR3 is 12 residues long. V lost 10 bases and J lost 2, with 9 bases in between. Looked up from germline, CDR1 is KGHDR and CDR2 is SFDVKD. DNA of the CDR3: TGTGCCACAGGCAGCAACACAGATACGCAGTATTTT. It is translated as CATGSNTDTQYF.

In the case of this clone: One junction end disagrees with the germline gene, perhaps due to a read error. This sequence joins TRBV20-1 and TRBJ2-3; a weak D match, TRBD2 (5 bases). The CDR3 consists of 15 residues. Per the germline V gene, CDR1 is DFQATT and CDR2 is SNEGSKA (reference sequence). In DNA, the CDR3 is TGCAGCGCTAGTGTAACTCCTAGCCGCACAGATACGCAGTATTTT. It is translated as CSASVTPSRTDTQYF.

The CDR3 here is CASSGQGAGGYTF. CDR3 nucleotides: TGTGCCAGCAGTGGACAGGGGGCGGGCGGCTACACCTTC. This chain connects TRBV6-1 to TRBJ1-2; 10 bases agree with TRBD1. CDR1 and CDR2 from the germline V gene are MNHNS and SASEGT. The CDR3 contains 13 residues. V lost 4 bases to trimming and J lost 8 bases; unmatched junction nucleotides: 4.

The chain carries TRBV9 and TRBJ2-7; weak D call: TRBD2 (5 bases). Germline assignment: CDR1 SGDLS and CDR2 YYNGEE. V was shortened by 4 bases and J by 4 bases, with 15 bases between the two germline ends. The CDR3 loop spans 14 amino acids. The CDR3 DNA follows: TGTGCCAGCAGCCCCCAGTCGGGCGGGTACGAGCAGTACTTC. Translation gives CASSPQSGGYEQYF.

The chain combines TRBV7-3 with TRBJ1-1, with D uncertain. Germline V gene data show CDR1 as SGHTA and CDR2 as FQGTGA. With 1 base removed from V and 4 bases from J, the gap between germline ends came to 10 bases. This CDR3 comprises 14 residues. The chain's CDR3 is CASSLNPWGTEAFF. The CDR3 DNA follows: TGTGCCAGCAGCTTAAATCCGTGGGGCACTGAAGCTTTCTTT.

This rearrangement joins TRBV2 to TRBJ2-7; 8 positions agree with TRBD1. The CDR3 extends over 14 amino acids. CDR1 SNHLY and CDR2 FYNNEI come from the germline V gene. V was clipped by 7 bases and J by 6 bases; unmatched bases: 11. CDR3 DNA: TGTGCCAGCACCCTCCAGGACAGGGTAAGCGAGCAGTACTTC. It yields the protein CASTLQDRVSEQYF.

The J gene is TRBJ1-2, the V gene TRBV7-9; tentative D call: TRBD1 (5 bases). Trimming left V 3 bases short and J 4 bases short, with 18 bases between. Germline assignment: CDR1 SEHNR and CDR2 FQNEAQ (reference sequence). The CDR3 has 16 amino acids. This chain's CDR3 is CASSFDSTRYFYGYTF. The CDR3 nucleotides are TGTGCCAGCAGCTTCGACAGTACCCGGTATTTCTATGGCTACACCTTC.

The chain links TRBV10-3 to TRBJ2-5, with D perhaps TRBD2 (6 bases). This CDR3 has 14 residues. Deletions cut 6 bases from V and 3 bases from J, with 14 bases between. The V gene's germline CDR1 is ENHRY and CDR2 SYGVKD. The CDR3 DNA reads TGTGCCATCAGCACGGGCCCGGGGGAAGAGACCCAGTACTTC. Residues: CAISTGPGEETQYF.

V and J are TRBV28 and TRBJ1-2; D gene ambiguous. The length of the CDR3 is 14 residues. Germline V gene data show CDR1 as MDHEN and CDR2 as SYDVKM. V was shortened by 2 bases and J by 2 bases, with 9 bases between the two germline ends. The CDR3 protein is CASSLIGRNYGYTF. Here the CDR3 DNA reads TGTGCCAGCAGTTTAATTGGCAGAAACTATGGCTACACCTTC.

This chain connects TRBV9 to TRBJ1-1; D remains unclear. Deletions cut 0 bases from V and 5 bases from J, with 14 bases between. The germline gives CDR1 SGDLS, CDR2 YYNGEE. This CDR3 has 15 residues. CDR3 region: CASSVGMGGRTEAFF. CDR3 nucleotides: TGTGCCAGCAGCGTAGGTATGGGTGGGAGGACTGAAGCTTTCTTT.

The V and J genes are TRBV9 and TRBJ2-2, with D perhaps given as TRBD1 or TRBD2 (5 bases each). Trimming cost V 4 bases and J 7 bases, with 17 bases left between them. The CDR3 consists of 15 residues. CDR1 and CDR2 (germline): SGDLS, YYNGEE. The CDR3 loop is CASSLRGVLGGELFF. CDR3 in DNA: TGTGCCAGCAGCCTCCGGGGCGTGCTAGGCGGGGAGCTGTTTTTT.

The chain recombines TRBV11-2 with TRBJ1-1; D possibly corresponds to TRBD1 (6 bases). This CDR3 spans 14 amino acids. Trimming removed 1 base at V and 4 bases at J, with 10 bases between. CDR1 is SGHAT, CDR2 FQNNGV, per germline. CDR3 in amino acids: CASSLGQGSTEAFF. CDR3 DNA: TGTGCCAGCAGCTTAGGGCAGGGGAGCACTGAAGCTTTCTTT.

Only one count was recorded for this clone. V and J are TRBV7-2 and TRBJ2-1; 10 nucleotides match TRBD1. There are 15 residues in the CDR3. J lost 4 bases, V lost 5 bases, and 5 bases had no gene match. Germline V gives CDR1 SGHTA, CDR2 FQGNSA. For the CDR3, the DNA is TGTGCCAGCAGCCCGGACAGGGGGGAATACAATGAGCAGTTCTTC. It codes for CASSPDRGEYNEQFF.

The genes are TRBV28 and TRBJ2-3; 9 nucleotides agree with TRBD2. Germline loops: CDR1 MDHEN, CDR2 SYDVKM. This CDR3 region has 12 residues. V dropped 10 bases and J dropped 7; count of bases not matched to a gene: 6. The CDR3 DNA sequence: TGTGCCACCTACGCGGGAGGGAATACGCAGTATTTT. This sequence encodes CATYAGGNTQYF. The variable domain in full, with the rest retrieved from reference TRBV28 and TRBJ2-3, is DVKVTQSSRYLVKRTGEKVFLECVQDMDHENMFWYRQDPGLGLRLIYFSYDVKMKEKGDIPEGYSVSREKKERFSLILESASTNQTSMYLCATYAGGNTQYFGPGTRLTVL.

This clone was seen once. This chain connects TRBV6-5 to TRBJ2-7; the D gene could be TRBD1 or TRBD2 (8 bases each). V lost 10 bases and J lost 4, with 20 bases in between. Germline lookup yields CDR1 MNHEY and CDR2 SVGAGI. The CDR3 consists of 14 residues. The DNA of the CDR3 is TGTGCCACCGGCGGGGGGACAGGATTTTACGAGCAGTACTTC. Protein: CATGGGTGFYEQYF.

This sequence joins TRBV29-1 and TRBJ1-4; weak D call: TRBD1 (5 bases). CDR3 length equals 13 residues. Trimming stripped 3 bases from V and 7 bases from J, with 12 bases between. Per germline, CDR1 SQVTM and CDR2 ANQGSEA. The CDR3 is CSVDTPGGEKLFF. CDR3 DNA: TGCAGCGTTGATACCCCGGGGGGTGAAAAACTGTTTTTT.

V is TRBV6-5 and J is TRBJ2-2; D might be TRBD2 (5 bases). The CDR3 runs to 14 residues. Germline CDR1 and CDR2: MNHEY and SVGAGI. Trimming pared 5 bases from V and 1 base from J, leaving 8 bases between. The DNA for the CDR3 is TGTGCCAGCAGTACCGGAGGGAACACCGGGGAGCTGTTTTTT. It specifies CASSTGGNTGELFF.

The V and J genes are TRBV11-3 and TRBJ2-1; 13 bases are shared with TRBD2. With 1 base clipped from V and 5 bases from J, the junction kept 2 bases outside the gene matches. The CDR3 covers 16 residues. Germline assignment: CDR1 SGHNT and CDR2 YENEEA. CDR3 protein: CASSLATSGRDNEQFF. CDR3 in DNA: TGTGCCAGCAGCTTAGCCACTAGCGGGAGGGACAATGAGCAGTTCTTC.